This entry describes one TCR beta chain. This specimen includes other DNA sequences encoding the same CDR3. The data derive from a study of T cell responses to AZD1222 COVID-19 vaccine. TCRdb keeps only in-frame clones here, not all; method: immunoSEQ multiplex PCR. The sample contains some 110,000 clones, around 87% of which appear only once. V shed 5 bases and J shed 2 bases, with 9 bases lying between them. There are 13 residues in the CDR3. CDR1 and CDR2 (germline): SGHVS, FNYEAQ. The sequencing here drew on peripheral blood, taken on day 0 of AZD1222 vaccination. This receptor was taken from an adult in good health. This chain joins TRBV7-6 and TRBJ1-2; D unclear. CDR3 bases: TGTGCCAGCAGCCCCACGGGAAACTATGGCTACACCTTC. Protein product: CASSPTGNYGYTF.